This T cell receptor beta chain was sequenced for a study of response to subunit inactivated influenza vaccine. Notes on the study in general: The study's authors posited that every seasonal influenza vaccination enlists few new T cells.

A word on this clonotype: The target antigen is unknown.

MiXCR, applied by TCRdb to the RT-PCR reads, yields one record per CDR3 protein. This table holds 610,000 or so distinct CDR3 sequences, 12% to 15% found once. Germline lookup yields CDR1 SGHRS and CDR2 YFSETQ. J lost 5 bases, V lost 5 bases, and 13 bases had no gene match. This CDR3 has 16 residues. Material: PBMCs from blood, obtained about 13 days after vaccination. The sequence was collected from a man aged 50 to 59 who received an inactivated influenza vaccine. V and J are TRBV5-1 and TRBJ2-7, with 10 bases identical to TRBD1. CDR3 sequence: CASRPRGTGDRHEQYF. CDR3 nucleotides: TGCGCCAGCAGACCAAGAGGGACAGGGGATCGCCACGAGCAGTACTTC. Complete variable domain (other parts from reference TRBV5-1 and TRBJ2-7): KAGVTQTPRYLIKTRGQQVTLSCSPISGHRSVSWYQQTPGQGLQFLFEYFSETQRNKGNFPGRFSGRQFSNSRSEMNVSTLELGDSALYLCASRPRGTGDRHEQYFGPGTRLTVT.